One sample yielded the 23 T cell receptor beta chains listed below, sequenced in a study of shared clonotypes between healthy human individuals. Clones were sequenced by immunoSEQ multiplex PCR, and TCRdb holds only the in-frame ones, with some missing. The repertoire consists of roughly 2.4 million clones, with almost 96% occurring once and the leading ten covering roughly 0.13%. The sample was naive CD4+ T cells sorted from blood. Indicated subset: CD45RA+ positively selected. The receptors originated from a man between 18 and 29 years old in good health.

V gene TRBV5-5 combines with J gene TRBJ1-2; 7 bases match TRBD1. The ends lost 5 bases at V and 7 bases at J; junction bases unmatched: 8. The germline V gene encodes CDR1 SGHKS and CDR2 YYEKEE (reference sequence). The CDR3 has 13 residues. The CDR3 nucleotides read TGTGCCAGCAGACAAACAGGGGCAGGTGGCTACACCTTC. The encoded protein is CASRQTGAGGYTF.

V is TRBV9 and J is TRBJ2-1, with 13 bases aligning to TRBD2. The CDR3 sequence is 16 residues long. V dropped 3 bases and J dropped 8; count of bases not matched to a gene: 8. Per the germline V gene, CDR1 is SGDLS and CDR2 is YYNGEE. CDR3 DNA sequence: TGTGCCAGCAGCGGCCTACTAGCGGGGGGGCTGGATGAGCAGTTCTTC. This codes for CASSGLLAGGLDEQFF.

This chain connects TRBV29-1 to TRBJ1-1; 8 bases match TRBD1. The CDR3 consists of 14 residues. Germline V gives CDR1 SQVTM, CDR2 ANQGSEA. The ends lost 3 bases at V and 5 bases at J; junction bases unmatched: 8. CDR3 amino acids: CSVDGGQARTEAFF. As DNA, the CDR3 is TGCAGCGTTGACGGGGGACAGGCGAGGACTGAAGCTTTCTTT.

The chain carries TRBV30 and TRBJ2-3; D is perhaps TRBD1 (6 bases). The CDR3 runs to 14 residues. Trimming took off 0 bases at V and 5 bases at J, with 12 bases between the two ends. Germline V gene data show CDR1 as GTSNPN and CDR2 as SVGIG (reference sequence). Here the CDR3 reads CAWSVLGGGDTQYF. The CDR3 nucleotides read TGTGCCTGGAGTGTACTAGGGGGTGGAGATACGCAGTATTTT.

This chain connects TRBV12-5 to TRBJ1-4; TRBD1 agrees at 10 bases. The V gene end was trimmed by 5 bases and the J gene end by 8 bases; junction bases not matched to a gene: 8. This CDR3 is built from 15 residues. Germline V lookup: CDR1 LGHNT, CDR2 FRNRAP. Here the CDR3 DNA reads TGTGCTAGTGGTCCCGACAGGGGGCGCCCAGAAAAACTGTTTTTT. Amino acid sequence: CASGPDRGRPEKLFF.

This clone was recorded once. This sequence joins TRBV7-9 and TRBJ1-1, with 11 bases fitting TRBD1. Germline V gene lookup returns CDR1 SEHNR and CDR2 FQNEAQ (reference sequence). The junction had 7 bases not matched to a gene; V was cut back by 6 bases and J by 1 base. The CDR3 length is 16 residues. The CDR3 spells CASSQRDRGTNTEAFF. Written as DNA, the CDR3 is TGTGCCAGCAGTCAAAGGGACAGGGGGACGAACACTGAAGCTTTCTTT. The full variable domain, with the rest looked up from reference TRBV7-9 and TRBJ1-1, is DTGVSQNPRHKITKRGQNVTFRCDPISEHNRLYWYRQTLGQGPEFLTYFQNEAQLEKSRLLSDRFSAERPKGSFSTLEIQRTEQGDSAMYLCASSQRDRGTNTEAFFGQGTRLTVV.

The chain is built from TRBV20-1 and TRBJ1-1, with D tentatively TRBD1 (5 bases). In germline, CDR1 is DFQATT, CDR2 SNEGSKA (reference sequence). Trimming stripped 8 bases from V and 4 bases from J, with 11 bases between. The CDR3 runs to 11 residues. CDR3 protein: CSRGWGTEAFF. CDR3 sequence (DNA): TGCAGTAGGGGATGGGGCACTGAAGCTTTCTTT.

V gene TRBV11-3 combines with J gene TRBJ2-1, with D perhaps TRBD2 (5 bases). V dropped 0 bases and J dropped 9 bases, with 12 bases sitting between them. This CDR3 has 14 amino acids. Germline V gives CDR1 SGHNT, CDR2 YENEEA. The CDR3 protein is CASSLDYPGSEQFF. Written as DNA, the CDR3 is TGTGCCAGCAGCTTAGATTATCCTGGGAGTGAGCAGTTCTTC.

J is TRBJ2-2 and V is TRBV5-4, with a possible D match to TRBD1 (5 bases). The CDR3 runs to 16 residues. The V gene's germline CDR1 is SGHNT and CDR2 YYREEE (reference sequence). Trimming removed 4 bases from V and 2 bases from J, with 15 bases in between. The CDR3 DNA reads TGTGCCAGCAGCCCCAAATGGCAGGGAAACACCGGGGAGCTGTTTTTT. This translates into CASSPKWQGNTGELFF.

The rearrangement uses TRBV10-3 and TRBJ1-2, with 10 nucleotides matching TRBD1. Germline V gene lookup returns CDR1 ENHRY and CDR2 SYGVKD. Trimming removed 1 base from V and 9 bases from J; junction bases left unmatched: 8. The CDR3 is 15 amino acids. The CDR3 sequence: CAISELPGQGTRYTF. DNA for the CDR3: TGTGCCATCAGTGAGTTACCGGGACAGGGGACGCGCTACACCTTC.

The chain has TRBV5-1 and TRBJ1-2, with TRBD1 identical over 9 bases. The CDR3 runs to 20 residues. Germline V gene lookup returns CDR1 SGHRS and CDR2 YFSETQ. V gave up 0 bases and J gave up 4 bases; unmatched junction bases: 19. The CDR3 bases are TGCGCCAGCAGCTTGGGGGGCCGCACAGGGGGCGCGACCATAAGCTATGGCTACACCTTC. As protein: CASSLGGRTGGATISYGYTF.

This rearrangement joins TRBV4-1 to TRBJ1-4; TRBD1 matches 7 bases. Trimming cost V 4 bases and J 4 bases; bases outside gene matches: 6. This CDR3 has 15 residues. The germline V gene encodes CDR1 MGHRA and CDR2 YSYEKL. The CDR3 loop reads CASSPLGQSNEKLFF. DNA of the CDR3: TGCGCCAGCAGCCCCCTGGGACAGAGTAATGAAAAACTGTTTTTT.

The rearrangement links TRBV18 to TRBJ2-5, with D perhaps TRBD1 or TRBD2 (7 bases each). The V end lost 6 bases, the J end lost 4 bases, and 18 bases lay between the germline ends. Germline V gene data show CDR1 as KGHSH and CDR2 as LQKENI. The CDR3 has 15 amino acids. The CDR3 protein is CASSERTGGRETQYF. The CDR3 nucleotides read TGTGCCAGCTCTGAAAGGACAGGCGGGAGAGAGACCCAGTACTTC.

This rearrangement joins TRBV7-6 to TRBJ1-1; D gene ambiguous. V lost 3 bases, J lost 3 bases, and 8 bases lay in between. The length of the CDR3 is 13 residues. CDR1 and CDR2 (germline): SGHVS, FNYEAQ. CDR3 protein: CASSFLGHTEAFF. The CDR3 nucleotides read TGTGCCAGCAGCTTTTTAGGGCACACTGAAGCTTTCTTT.

CDR3 bases: TGTGCCAGCAGCATACTCACTAAGTCAGACGAGCAGTACTTC. Its translation is CASSILTKSDEQYF. The V call is TRBV2, the J call TRBJ2-7; no reliable D call. Looked up from germline, CDR1 is SNHLY and CDR2 is FYNNEI. The CDR3 consists of 14 residues. Trimming shortened V by 6 bases and J by 5 bases, and 17 bases separated the two germline ends. The whole variable domain, filled in from reference TRBV2 and TRBJ2-7, reads EPEVTQTPSHQVTQMGQEVILRCVPISNHLYFYWYRQILGQKVEFLVSFYNNEISEKSEIFDDQFSVERPDGSNFTLKIRSTKLEDSAMYFCASSILTKSDEQYFGPGTRLTVT.

The chain has TRBV7-2 and TRBJ2-4, with TRBD2 matching 7 bases. CDR3 size: 13 residues. J was trimmed by 9 bases and V by 3 bases; bases with no gene match: 5. Germline V lookup: CDR1 SGHTA, CDR2 FQGNSA. The chain's CDR3 is CASSFREASIQYF. CDR3 nucleotide sequence: TGTGCCAGCAGCTTCCGGGAGGCGAGCATTCAGTACTTC.

The table lists this clone with a count of one. This sequence joins TRBV7-9 and TRBJ1-2; 7 bases are shared with TRBD1. In germline, CDR1 is SEHNR, CDR2 FQNEAQ (reference sequence). CDR3 size: 14 residues. With 5 bases clipped from V and 3 bases from J, the junction kept 6 bases outside the gene matches. As DNA, the CDR3 is TGTGCCAGCAGCCCGGGACAGCAATACTATGGCTACACCTTC. Protein product: CASSPGQQYYGYTF. The complete variable domain, with remaining parts taken from reference TRBV7-9 and TRBJ1-2, reads DTGVSQNPRHKITKRGQNVTFRCDPISEHNRLYWYRQTLGQGPEFLTYFQNEAQLEKSRLLSDRFSAERPKGSFSTLEIQRTEQGDSAMYLCASSPGQQYYGYTFGSGTRLTVV.

This clone came up a few times. The CDR3 DNA follows: TGTGCCAGCACCCAAGCGGAGGGTTGGGGAGAGACCCAGTACTTC. Amino acid sequence: CASTQAEGWGETQYF. The V and J genes are TRBV9 and TRBJ2-5; tentative D call: TRBD2 (6 bases). The CDR3 has 15 residues. In germline, CDR1 is SGDLS, CDR2 YYNGEE. Between the trimmed V and J ends, which lost 6 bases and 4 bases, there was a span of 19 bases.

This clone was seen just once. The chain recombines TRBV6-5 with TRBJ2-7; D may be TRBD2 (5 bases). The CDR3 has 13 amino acids. CDR1 MNHEY and CDR2 SVGAGI come from the germline V gene. Trimming removed 10 bases from V and 0 bases from J, with 13 bases in between. CDR3 sequence (DNA): TGTGCCACCCGACGAGGGAACTCCTACGAGCAGTACTTC. It translates to CATRRGNSYEQYF.

The rearrangement uses TRBV7-2 and TRBJ2-7, with D possibly TRBD2 on 5 matching bases. Germline V lookup: CDR1 SGHTA, CDR2 FQGNSA. The length of the CDR3 is 16 residues. V lost 2 bases to trimming and J lost 0 bases, with 14 bases between them. The CDR3 spells CASSLTAGLSSYEQYF. For the CDR3, the DNA is TGTGCCAGCAGCTTAACGGCGGGTTTGAGCTCCTACGAGCAGTACTTC.

This CDR3 reads CASSQGHQQETQYF. In DNA form, the CDR3 reads TGCGCCAGCAGCCAGGGACACCAGCAAGAGACCCAGTACTTC. J is TRBJ2-5 and V is TRBV5-1; D perhaps matches TRBD1 (6 bases). The ends were cut back, 4 bases at V and 2 bases at J, with 12 bases in the middle. The CDR3 loop spans 14 amino acids. CDR1 and CDR2 (germline): SGHRS, YFSETQ.

The CDR3 DNA follows: TGCGCCAGCCTGGGACAGGCCTCCTACGAGCAGTACTTC. Its translation: CASLGQASYEQYF. The V gene is TRBV10-2, the J gene TRBJ2-7, with 8 bases that match TRBD1. The CDR3 contains 13 residues. Trimming at V came to 8 bases and at J to 0 bases, leaving 3 bases not matched to a gene. Looked up from germline, CDR1 is WSHSY and CDR2 is SAAADI.

This clone appeared once. The chain uses TRBV4-3 and TRBJ1-5; no definite D call. Germline values: CDR1 LGHNA, CDR2 YSLEER. The CDR3 sequence is 15 residues long. The germline V and J ends were trimmed by 1 base and 2 bases, with 9 bases remaining between them. The CDR3 reads CASSQVVWGNQPQHF. The CDR3 bases are TGCGCCAGCAGCCAAGTTGTTTGGGGCAATCAGCCCCAGCATTTT.